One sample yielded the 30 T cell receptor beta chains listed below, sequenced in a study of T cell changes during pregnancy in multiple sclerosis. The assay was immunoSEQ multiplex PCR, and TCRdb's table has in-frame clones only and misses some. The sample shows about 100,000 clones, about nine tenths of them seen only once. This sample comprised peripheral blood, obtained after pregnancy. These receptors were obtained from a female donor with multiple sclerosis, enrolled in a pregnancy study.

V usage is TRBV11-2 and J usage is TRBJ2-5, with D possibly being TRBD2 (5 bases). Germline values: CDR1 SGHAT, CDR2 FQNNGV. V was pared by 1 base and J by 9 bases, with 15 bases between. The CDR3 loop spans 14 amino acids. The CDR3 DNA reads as TGTGCCAGCAGCTTAGGAGCGGTGGATGGGGCCCAGTACTTC. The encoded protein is CASSLGAVDGAQYF. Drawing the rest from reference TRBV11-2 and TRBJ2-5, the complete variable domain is EAGVAQSPRYKIIEKRQSVAFWCNPISGHATLYWYQQILGQGPKLLIQFQNNGVVDDSQLPKDRFSAERLKGVDSTLKIQPAKLEDSAVYLCASSLGAVDGAQYFGPGTRLLVL.

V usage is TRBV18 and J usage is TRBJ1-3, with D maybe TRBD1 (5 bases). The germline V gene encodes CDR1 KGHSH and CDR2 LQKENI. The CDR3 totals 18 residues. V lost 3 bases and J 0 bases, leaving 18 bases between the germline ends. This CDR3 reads CASSPPETAFSSGNTIYF. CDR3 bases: TGTGCCAGCTCACCTCCCGAGACAGCATTCTCCTCTGGAAACACCATATATTTT. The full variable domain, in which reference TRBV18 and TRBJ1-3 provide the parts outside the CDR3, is NAGVMQNPRHLVRRRGQEARLRCSPMKGHSHVYWYRQLPEEGLKFMVYLQKENIIDESGMPKERFSAEFPKEGPSILRIQQVVRGDSAAYFCASSPPETAFSSGNTIYFGEGSWLTVV.

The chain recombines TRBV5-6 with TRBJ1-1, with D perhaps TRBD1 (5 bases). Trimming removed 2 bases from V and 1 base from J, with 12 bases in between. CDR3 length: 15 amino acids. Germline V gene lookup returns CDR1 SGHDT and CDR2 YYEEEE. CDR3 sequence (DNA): TGTGCCAGCAGCTTCACGACAGCATCGAACACTGAAGCTTTCTTT. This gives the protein CASSFTTASNTEAFF.

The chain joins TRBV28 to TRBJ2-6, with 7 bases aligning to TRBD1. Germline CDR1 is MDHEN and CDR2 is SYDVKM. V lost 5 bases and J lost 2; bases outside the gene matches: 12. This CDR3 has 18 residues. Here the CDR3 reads CASSPSRQGTTGANVLTF. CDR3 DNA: TGTGCCAGCAGTCCGTCCAGACAGGGCACTACTGGGGCCAACGTCCTGACTTTC.

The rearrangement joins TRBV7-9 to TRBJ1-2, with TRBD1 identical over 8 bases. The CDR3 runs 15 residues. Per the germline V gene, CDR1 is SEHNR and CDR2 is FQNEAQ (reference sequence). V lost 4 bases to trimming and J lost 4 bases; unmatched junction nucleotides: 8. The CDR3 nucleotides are TGTGCCAGCAGCTCAATACAGGGGGAGGGCTATGGCTACACCTTC. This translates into CASSSIQGEGYGYTF. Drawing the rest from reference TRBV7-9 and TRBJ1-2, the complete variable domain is DTGVSQNPRHKITKRGQNVTFRCDPISEHNRLYWYRQTLGQGPEFLTYFQNEAQLEKSRLLSDRFSAERPKGSFSTLEIQRTEQGDSAMYLCASSSIQGEGYGYTFGSGTRLTVV.

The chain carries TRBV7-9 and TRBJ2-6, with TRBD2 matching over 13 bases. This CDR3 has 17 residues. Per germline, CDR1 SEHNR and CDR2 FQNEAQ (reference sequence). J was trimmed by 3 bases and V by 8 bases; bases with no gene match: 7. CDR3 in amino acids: CASAGLAGVFGANVLTF. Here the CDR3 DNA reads TGTGCCAGCGCCGGACTAGCGGGAGTCTTTGGGGCCAACGTCCTGACTTTC.

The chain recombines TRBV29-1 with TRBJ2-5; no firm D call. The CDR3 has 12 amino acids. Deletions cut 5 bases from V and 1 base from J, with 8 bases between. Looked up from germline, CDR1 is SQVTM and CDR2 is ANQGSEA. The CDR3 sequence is CSVRYSQETQYF. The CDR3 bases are TGCAGCGTTAGGTACAGCCAAGAGACCCAGTACTTC.

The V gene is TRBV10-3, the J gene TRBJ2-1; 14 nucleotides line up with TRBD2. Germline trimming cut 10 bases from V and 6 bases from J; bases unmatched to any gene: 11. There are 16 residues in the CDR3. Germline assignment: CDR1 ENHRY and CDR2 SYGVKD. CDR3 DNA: TGTGCCACGATCCCGGGACTAGCGGGAGAGTTCAATGAGCAGTTCTTC. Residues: CATIPGLAGEFNEQFF.

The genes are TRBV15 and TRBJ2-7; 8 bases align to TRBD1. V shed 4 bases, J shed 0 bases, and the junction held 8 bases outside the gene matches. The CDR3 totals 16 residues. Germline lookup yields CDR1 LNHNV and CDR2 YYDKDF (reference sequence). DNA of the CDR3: TGTGCCACCAGCAATCGACGAGGACAGGGCTCCTACGAGCAGTACTTC. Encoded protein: CATSNRRGQGSYEQYF.

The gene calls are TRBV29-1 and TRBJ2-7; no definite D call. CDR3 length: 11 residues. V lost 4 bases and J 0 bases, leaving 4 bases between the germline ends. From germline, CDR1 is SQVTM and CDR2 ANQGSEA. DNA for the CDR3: TGCAGCGTTGGTCACTCCTACGAGCAGTACTTC. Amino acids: CSVGHSYEQYF.

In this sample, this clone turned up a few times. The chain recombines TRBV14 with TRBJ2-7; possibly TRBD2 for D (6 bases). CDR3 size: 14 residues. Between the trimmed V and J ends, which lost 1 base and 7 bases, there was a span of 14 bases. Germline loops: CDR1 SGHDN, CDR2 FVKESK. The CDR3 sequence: CASSQVYGSGEQYF. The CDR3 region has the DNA TGTGCCAGCAGCCAAGTCTACGGGAGTGGTGAGCAGTACTTC. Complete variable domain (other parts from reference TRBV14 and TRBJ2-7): EAGVTQFPSHSVIEKGQTVTLRCDPISGHDNLYWYRRVMGKEIKFLLHFVKESKQDESGMPNNRFLAERTGGTYSTLKVQPAELEDSGVYFCASSQVYGSGEQYFGPGTRLTVT.

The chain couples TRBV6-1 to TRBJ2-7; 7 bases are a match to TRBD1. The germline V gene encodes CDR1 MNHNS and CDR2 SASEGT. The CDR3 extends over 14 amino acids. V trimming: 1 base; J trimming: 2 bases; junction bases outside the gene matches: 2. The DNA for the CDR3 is TGTGCCAGCAGTGAAGGGCAGGGGGCCTACGAGCAGTACTTC. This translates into CASSEGQGAYEQYF.

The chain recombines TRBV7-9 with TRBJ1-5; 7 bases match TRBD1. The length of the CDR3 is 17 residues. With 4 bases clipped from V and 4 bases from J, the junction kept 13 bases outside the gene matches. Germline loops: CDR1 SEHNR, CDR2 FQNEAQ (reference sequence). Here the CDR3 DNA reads TGTGCCAGCAGCTCTACAGGGGAGTCAGTAAGAAATCAGCCCCAGCATTTT. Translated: CASSSTGESVRNQPQHF.

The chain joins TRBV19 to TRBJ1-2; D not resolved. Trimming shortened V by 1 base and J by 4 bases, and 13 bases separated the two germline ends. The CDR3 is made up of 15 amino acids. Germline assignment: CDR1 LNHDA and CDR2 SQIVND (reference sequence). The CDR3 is CASSIAGALLYGYTF. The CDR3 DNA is TGTGCCAGTAGTATAGCGGGAGCCCTCCTCTATGGCTACACCTTC.

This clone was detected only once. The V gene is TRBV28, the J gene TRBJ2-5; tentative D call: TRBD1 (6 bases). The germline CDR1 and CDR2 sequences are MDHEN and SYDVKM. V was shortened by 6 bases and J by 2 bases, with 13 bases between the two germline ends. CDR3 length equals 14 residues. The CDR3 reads CASSQDRRQETQYF. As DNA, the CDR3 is TGTGCCAGCAGCCAAGACAGGAGACAAGAGACCCAGTACTTC.

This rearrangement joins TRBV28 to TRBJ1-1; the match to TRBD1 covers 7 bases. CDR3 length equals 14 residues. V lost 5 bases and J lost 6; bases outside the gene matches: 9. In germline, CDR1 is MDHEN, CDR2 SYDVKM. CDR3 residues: CASSLTYQGAEAFF. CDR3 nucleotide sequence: TGTGCCAGCAGTCTCACCTATCAGGGGGCTGAAGCTTTCTTT.

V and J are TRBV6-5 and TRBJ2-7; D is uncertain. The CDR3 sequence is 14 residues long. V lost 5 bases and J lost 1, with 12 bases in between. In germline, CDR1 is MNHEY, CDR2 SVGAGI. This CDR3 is CASSPGHSSYEQYF. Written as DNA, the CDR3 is TGTGCCAGCAGTCCCGGCCACAGTTCCTACGAGCAGTACTTC.

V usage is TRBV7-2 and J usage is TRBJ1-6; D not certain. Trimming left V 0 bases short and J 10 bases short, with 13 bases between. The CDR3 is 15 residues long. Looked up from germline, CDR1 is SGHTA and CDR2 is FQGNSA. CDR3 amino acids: CASSLAGRVGSPLHF. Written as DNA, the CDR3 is TGTGCCAGCAGCTTAGCGGGGAGGGTGGGATCACCCCTCCACTTT.

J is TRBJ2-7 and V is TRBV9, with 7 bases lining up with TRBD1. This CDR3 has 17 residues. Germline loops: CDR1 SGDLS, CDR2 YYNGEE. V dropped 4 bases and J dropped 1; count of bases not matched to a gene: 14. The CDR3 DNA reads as TGTGCCAGCAGCCCAAGGGACAGTTTCTTCACTTCCTACGAGCAGTACTTC. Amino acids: CASSPRDSFFTSYEQYF.

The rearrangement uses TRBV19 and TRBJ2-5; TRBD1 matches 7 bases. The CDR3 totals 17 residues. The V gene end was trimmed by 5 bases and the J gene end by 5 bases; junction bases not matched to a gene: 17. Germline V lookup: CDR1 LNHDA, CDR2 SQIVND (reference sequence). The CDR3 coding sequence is TGTGCCAGTAGTTTCCCGACAGGGAGTGCGAATGGGGAGACCCAGTACTTC. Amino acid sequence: CASSFPTGSANGETQYF.

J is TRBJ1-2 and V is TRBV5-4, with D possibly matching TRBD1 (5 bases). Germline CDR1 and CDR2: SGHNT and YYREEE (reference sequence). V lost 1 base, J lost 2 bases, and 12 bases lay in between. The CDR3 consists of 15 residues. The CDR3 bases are TGTGCCAGCAGCTTGCAGGGAGGCGGGAACTATGGCTACACCTTC. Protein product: CASSLQGGGNYGYTF.

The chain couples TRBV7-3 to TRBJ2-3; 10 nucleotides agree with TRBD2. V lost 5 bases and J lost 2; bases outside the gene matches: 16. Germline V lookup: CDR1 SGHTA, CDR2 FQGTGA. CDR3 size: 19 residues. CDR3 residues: CASSPEASGGLIHTDTQYF. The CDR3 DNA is TGTGCCAGCAGCCCCGAGGCTAGCGGGGGCCTTATTCACACAGATACGCAGTATTTT.

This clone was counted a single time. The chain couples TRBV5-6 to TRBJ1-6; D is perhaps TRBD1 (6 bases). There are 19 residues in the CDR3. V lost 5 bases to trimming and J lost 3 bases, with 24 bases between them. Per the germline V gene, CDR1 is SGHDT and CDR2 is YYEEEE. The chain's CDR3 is CASSFWFGTSAGYNSPLHF. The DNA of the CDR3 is TGTGCCAGCAGTTTTTGGTTTGGGACATCGGCGGGCTATAATTCACCCCTCCACTTT.

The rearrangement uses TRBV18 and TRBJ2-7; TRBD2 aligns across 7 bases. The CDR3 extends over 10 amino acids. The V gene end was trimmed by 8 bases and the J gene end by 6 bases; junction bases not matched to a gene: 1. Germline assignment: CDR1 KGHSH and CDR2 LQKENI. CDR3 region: CASGGSEQYF. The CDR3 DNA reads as TGTGCCAGCGGCGGGAGCGAGCAGTACTTC.

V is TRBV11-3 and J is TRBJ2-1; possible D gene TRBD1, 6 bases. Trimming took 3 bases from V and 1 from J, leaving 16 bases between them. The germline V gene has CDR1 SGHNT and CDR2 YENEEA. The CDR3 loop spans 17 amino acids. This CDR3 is CASSFYPGARSYNEQFF. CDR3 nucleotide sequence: TGTGCCAGCAGCTTTTATCCAGGGGCTAGGTCCTACAATGAGCAGTTCTTC.

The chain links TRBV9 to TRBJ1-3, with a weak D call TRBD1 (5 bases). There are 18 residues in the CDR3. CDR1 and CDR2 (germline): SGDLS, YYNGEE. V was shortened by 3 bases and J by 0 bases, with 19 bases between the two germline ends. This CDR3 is CASSAEGGTARSGNTIYF. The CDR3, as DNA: TGTGCCAGCAGCGCGGAGGGAGGGACCGCCCGCTCTGGAAACACCATATATTTT.

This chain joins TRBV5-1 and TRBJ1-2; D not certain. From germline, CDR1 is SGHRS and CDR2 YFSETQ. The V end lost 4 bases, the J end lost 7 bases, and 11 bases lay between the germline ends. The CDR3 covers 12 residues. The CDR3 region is CASSDGLGGYTF. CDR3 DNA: TGCGCCAGCAGCGACGGGTTGGGTGGCTACACCTTC.

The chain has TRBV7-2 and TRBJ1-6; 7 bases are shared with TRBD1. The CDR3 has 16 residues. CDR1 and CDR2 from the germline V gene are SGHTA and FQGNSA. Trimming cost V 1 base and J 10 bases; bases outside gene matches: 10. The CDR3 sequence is CASSLGPKGAGSPLHF. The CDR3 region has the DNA TGTGCCAGCAGCTTAGGGCCAAAGGGGGCAGGGTCACCCCTCCACTTT.

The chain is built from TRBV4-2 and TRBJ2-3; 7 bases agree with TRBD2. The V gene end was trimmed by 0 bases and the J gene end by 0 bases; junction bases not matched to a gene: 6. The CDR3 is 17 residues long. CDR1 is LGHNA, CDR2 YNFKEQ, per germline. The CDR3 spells CASSQDFFGGSTDTQYF. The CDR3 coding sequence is TGTGCCAGCAGCCAAGATTTTTTCGGGGGGAGCACAGATACGCAGTATTTT.

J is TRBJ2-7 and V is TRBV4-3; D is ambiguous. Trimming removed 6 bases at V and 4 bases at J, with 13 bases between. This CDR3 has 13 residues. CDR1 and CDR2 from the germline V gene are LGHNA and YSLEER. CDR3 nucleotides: TGCGCCAGCAGTCCACGATTCGGTTACGAGCAGTACTTC. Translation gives CASSPRFGYEQYF.